This T cell receptor (beta chain) is drawn from a study of OX40 agonist ivuxolimab in advanced cancers. Study-wide context: Age averaged around 60 years (range 23 to 79), and 80% to 90% were male.

Generated by immunoSEQ multiplex PCR, the TCRdb table keeps only in-frame clones and is missing some. Among 74,000 or so clones listed, around 90% were seen once. Study-level results: Dose levels from 0.1 to 3.0 mg/kg saw CD4+ and CD8+ blood T cells expand clonally by week 6.

Comments on this clone: What it recognizes is unknown.

Autoimmune disease history or systemic immunosuppression disqualified patients. The V gene's germline CDR1 is MNHNS and CDR2 SASEGT. The CDR3 has 16 residues. Trimming at V came to 3 bases and at J to 8 bases, leaving 10 bases not matched to a gene. The sequence was obtained from an adult with an advanced solid tumor such as melanoma, head and neck, liver or kidney cancer. The rearrangement joins TRBV6-1 to TRBJ2-1, with TRBD1 matching 10 bases. The sequenced sample was CD4+ or CD8+ T cells sorted from blood, obtained in a trial of the OX40 agonist ivuxolimab. The CDR3 region is CASSELGTGVYDEQFF. The DNA for the CDR3 is TGTGCCAGCAGTGAGTTGGGGACAGGGGTGTACGATGAGCAGTTCTTC.